The next 30 T cell receptor beta chains were all read from a single sample in a study of T cell responses to AZD1222 COVID-19 vaccine. Repertoires were generated with immunoSEQ multiplex PCR, while TCRdb's copy carries only in-frame clones and drops some. The sample includes about 110,000 clones, 87% of them seen just once. The sequences come from peripheral blood, collected 28 days after the second AZD1222 dose. Receptor source: an adult who received the AZD1222 COVID-19 vaccine.

This clone was seen a single time. The V gene is TRBV10-3, the J gene TRBJ2-5; 10 bases align to TRBD2. The CDR3 length is 17 residues. With V trimmed by 4 bases and J by 3 bases, 11 bases remained unmatched. CDR1 and CDR2 (germline): ENHRY, SYGVKD. The CDR3: CAISGGLAGEREETQYF. CDR3 in DNA: TGTGCCATCAGTGGTGGGCTAGCGGGAGAGAGGGAAGAGACCCAGTACTTC.

CDR3 nucleotide sequence: TGCGCCAGCAGCAGTTGGACAGGGGAGGAGACCCAGTACTTC. It encodes CASSSWTGEETQYF. The V and J genes are TRBV5-1 and TRBJ2-5; TRBD1 aligns across 9 bases. CDR1 is SGHRS and CDR2 is YFSETQ in the germline V gene. The CDR3 totals 14 residues. Germline trimming cut 4 bases from V and 5 bases from J; bases unmatched to any gene: 6.

The chain carries TRBV27 and TRBJ1-6; 10 bases line up with TRBD1. V was clipped by 5 bases and J by 7 bases; unmatched bases: 20. The CDR3 runs to 20 residues. Per germline, CDR1 MNHEY and CDR2 SMNVEV (reference sequence). DNA of the CDR3: TGTGCCAGCAGTCTCTTAGGGGGTATCCCGGGACAGGGGTGGAATTCACCCCTCCACTTT. Translated, it gives CASSLLGGIPGQGWNSPLHF.

This sequence joins TRBV2 and TRBJ2-7; 11 nucleotides line up with TRBD2. Germline CDR1 reads SNHLY; CDR2 reads FYNNEI. CDR3 length: 16 residues. V lost 4 bases, J lost 0 bases, and 5 bases stayed unmatched. The DNA for the CDR3 is TGTGCCAGCAGTGGGGGACTAGCGGACAGCTCCTACGAGCAGTACTTC. Its protein is CASSGGLADSSYEQYF.

V and J are TRBV5-4 and TRBJ1-4; 7 bases align to TRBD1. The CDR3 has 16 amino acids. Germline CDR1 reads SGHNT; CDR2 reads YYREEE (reference sequence). The V segment lost 4 bases and the J segment 2 bases; nucleotides outside the gene matches: 8. The CDR3 nucleotides read TGTGCCAGCAGCAGAAGACAGGGATCCACTAATGAAAAACTGTTTTTT. Translated, it gives CASSRRQGSTNEKLFF. The complete variable domain, with remaining parts taken from reference TRBV5-4 and TRBJ1-4, reads ETGVTQSPTHLIKTRGQQVTLRCSSQSGHNTVSWYQQALGQGPQFIFQYYREEENGRGNFPPRFSGLQFPNYSSELNVNALELDDSALYLCASSRRQGSTNEKLFFGSGTQLSVL.

This chain connects TRBV7-8 to TRBJ2-7; tentative D call: TRBD2 (6 bases). The V gene lost 4 bases and the J gene lost 6 bases, with 16 bases spanning the gap. There are 14 residues in the CDR3. The germline V gene encodes CDR1 SGHVS and CDR2 FQNEAQ. CDR3: CASSSINGGVEQYF. The CDR3 nucleotides are TGTGCCAGCAGCTCCATCAATGGAGGGGTCGAGCAGTACTTC. Full variable domain (missing parts from reference TRBV7-8 and TRBJ2-7): GAGVSQSPRYKVAKRGQDVALRCDPISGHVSLFWYQQALGQGPEFLTYFQNEAQLDKSGLPSDRFFAERPEGSVSTLKIQRTQQEDSAVYLCASSSINGGVEQYFGPGTRLTVT.

The chain couples TRBV24-1 to TRBJ1-1; 8 bases are a match to TRBD1. J lost 3 bases, V lost 4 bases, and 0 bases had no gene match. The length of the CDR3 is 13 residues. Germline CDR1 is KGHDR and CDR2 is SFDVKD. The CDR3 is CATSDRGHTEAFF. CDR3 bases: TGTGCCACCAGTGACAGGGGGCACACTGAAGCTTTCTTT.

V usage is TRBV19 and J usage is TRBJ2-1; 8 bases are shared with TRBD2. With V trimmed by 3 bases and J by 0 bases, 4 bases remained unmatched. This CDR3 comprises 16 residues. Germline assignment: CDR1 LNHDA and CDR2 SQIVND (reference sequence). The CDR3 region has the DNA TGTGCCAGTAGTATTCAGCGGGAGTTCTCCTACAATGAGCAGTTCTTC. It specifies CASSIQREFSYNEQFF.

The gene calls are TRBV7-2 and TRBJ1-1; D is possibly TRBD1 (6 bases). V gave up 2 bases and J gave up 11 bases, with 9 bases separating them. The germline CDR1 and CDR2 sequences are SGHTA and FQGNSA. The CDR3 length is 11 residues. This chain's CDR3 is CASSLTGWAFF. In DNA form, the CDR3 reads TGTGCCAGCAGCTTAACAGGGTGGGCTTTCTTT.

The rearrangement uses TRBV29-1 and TRBJ2-7, with D possibly matching TRBD1 (7 bases). Germline V gene data show CDR1 as SQVTM and CDR2 as ANQGSEA. This CDR3 contains 13 residues. V lost 0 bases and J 6 bases, leaving 12 bases between the germline ends. CDR3 residues: CSVEDQQGGEQYF. CDR3 in DNA: TGCAGCGTTGAAGATCAGCAGGGGGGCGAGCAGTACTTC.

The V call is TRBV18, the J call TRBJ1-1; no firm D call. With 2 bases removed from V and 5 bases from J, the gap between germline ends came to 9 bases. The CDR3 runs 13 residues. Germline V CDR1 and CDR2: KGHSH, LQKENI. CDR3 DNA sequence: TGTGCCAGCTCACCAGGGAGGGTAACTGAAGCTTTCTTT. Protein product: CASSPGRVTEAFF.

V is TRBV27 and J is TRBJ2-1; tentatively, D is TRBD1 or TRBD2 (5 bases each). Trimming took 6 bases from V and 0 from J, leaving 15 bases between them. Germline V lookup: CDR1 MNHEY, CDR2 SMNVEV (reference sequence). The CDR3 covers 16 residues. This chain's CDR3 is CASSGWWGSSYNEQFF. The CDR3 nucleotides are TGTGCCAGCAGCGGGTGGTGGGGGAGCTCCTACAATGAGCAGTTCTTC.

The V call is TRBV5-1, the J call TRBJ1-4; 7 bases are shared with TRBD1. V lost 4 bases to trimming and J lost 6 bases; unmatched junction nucleotides: 12. The CDR3 sequence is 16 residues long. Germline V gene lookup returns CDR1 SGHRS and CDR2 YFSETQ. The CDR3 DNA reads as TGCGCCAGCAGCAAAAGTCGACAGGGCGCTGATGAAAAACTGTTTTTT. Encoded protein: CASSKSRQGADEKLFF.

The chain is built from TRBV28 and TRBJ1-3, with D possibly being TRBD1 (6 bases). Looked up from germline, CDR1 is MDHEN and CDR2 is SYDVKM. V shed 3 bases and J shed 4 bases, with 10 bases lying between them. The CDR3 spans 14 residues. The CDR3 protein is CASSLVQGGNTIYF. CDR3 DNA sequence: TGTGCCAGCAGTTTGGTACAGGGCGGAAACACCATATATTTT. Based on the CDR3 plus reference TRBV28 and TRBJ1-3, the full variable domain is DVKVTQSSRYLVKRTGEKVFLECVQDMDHENMFWYRQDPGLGLRLIYFSYDVKMKEKGDIPEGYSVSREKKERFSLILESASTNQTSMYLCASSLVQGGNTIYFGEGSWLTVV.

This chain links TRBV20-1 with TRBJ1-2; D might be TRBD1 (6 bases). Between the trimmed V and J ends, which lost 6 bases and 7 bases, there was a span of 12 bases. Germline CDR1 reads DFQATT; CDR2 reads SNEGSKA (reference sequence). This CDR3 is built from 11 residues. DNA for the CDR3: TGCAGTGCCTCCGGACAGTCTGGCTACACCTTC. Its protein product is CSASGQSGYTF.

The chain carries TRBV10-1 and TRBJ2-3; unclear D gene. The length of the CDR3 is 10 residues. V was pared by 10 bases and J by 2 bases, with 4 bases between. The germline V gene encodes CDR1 WNHNN and CDR2 SYGVQD (reference sequence). CDR3 bases: TGCGCCACCGTCACAGATACGCAGTATTTT. It specifies CATVTDTQYF.

This clone was counted once. The J gene is TRBJ1-2, the V gene TRBV28; unclear D gene. The CDR3 consists of 16 residues. Trimming took off 1 base at V and 3 bases at J, with 15 bases between the two ends. Germline V CDR1 and CDR2: MDHEN, SYDVKM. CDR3: CASSLSPQTTYYGYTF. For the CDR3, the DNA is TGTGCCAGCAGTTTATCACCACAGACAACCTACTATGGCTACACCTTC.

V is TRBV30 and J is TRBJ1-4; 9 bases fit TRBD1. The CDR3 has 16 amino acids. J lost 8 bases, V lost 3 bases, and 13 bases had no gene match. Germline V gene lookup returns CDR1 GTSNPN and CDR2 SVGIG (reference sequence). CDR3 sequence reads: CAWSAATGGAEEKLFF. The CDR3 DNA is TGTGCCTGGAGCGCCGCTACAGGGGGCGCGGAGGAAAAACTGTTTTTT.

CDR3 nucleotide sequence: TGTGCCAGCAGGATTAGCAGGATCCGAAAAGAGACCCAGTACTTC. The encoded protein is CASRISRIRKETQYF. The chain uses TRBV27 and TRBJ2-5; D not certain. V shed 6 bases and J shed 3 bases, with 17 bases lying between them. Germline values: CDR1 MNHEY, CDR2 SMNVEV (reference sequence). CDR3 length equals 15 residues.

This clone was seen a few times. This chain uses TRBV7-3 with TRBJ2-2; no reliable D call. The CDR3 extends over 13 amino acids. V was trimmed by 0 bases and J by 8 bases, leaving 7 bases between them. Germline values: CDR1 SGHTA, CDR2 FQGTGA. CDR3 coding DNA: TGTGCCAGCAGCTTAACGGGTCAGGGGGAGCTGTTTTTT. Its protein product is CASSLTGQGELFF.

The rearrangement links TRBV15 to TRBJ1-6; D unresolved. CDR1 and CDR2 (germline): LNHNV, YYDKDF (reference sequence). The CDR3 has 15 residues. Trimming cost V 1 base and J 2 bases, with 6 bases left between them. The CDR3 sequence is CATSRAQPYNSPLHF. The CDR3, as DNA: TGTGCCACCAGCAGAGCGCAACCCTATAATTCACCCCTCCACTTT.

The chain joins TRBV6-4 to TRBJ2-3; 16 bases agree with TRBD2. This CDR3 region has 17 residues. CDR1 is MRHNA, CDR2 SNTAGT, per germline. V was clipped by 3 bases and J by 3 bases; unmatched bases: 3. CDR3 nucleotides: TGTGCCAGCAGTGAGGGACTAGCGGGAGGGCCGACAGATACGCAGTATTTT. This translates into CASSEGLAGGPTDTQYF.

The chain uses TRBV27 and TRBJ2-7, with 11 bases matching TRBD2. J gave up 3 bases and V 6 bases, and 4 bases lay outside the gene matches. Germline V lookup: CDR1 MNHEY, CDR2 SMNVEV (reference sequence). CDR3 length equals 14 residues. The CDR3 bases are TGTGCCAGCAGCCTTAGCGGGGGGGACTACGAGCAGTACTTC. Amino acid sequence: CASSLSGGDYEQYF.

The V and J genes are TRBV24-1 and TRBJ2-1, with 10 bases aligning to TRBD1. CDR3 length: 17 residues. V lost 3 bases to trimming and J lost 7 bases; unmatched junction nucleotides: 11. Germline lookup yields CDR1 KGHDR and CDR2 SFDVKD. The CDR3 nucleotides read TGTGCCACCAGTGATCCCTCAACCGGGACAGGGGTTAATGAGCAGTTCTTC. Its protein is CATSDPSTGTGVNEQFF.

This chain links TRBV7-9 with TRBJ1-1; maybe TRBD1 (5 bases). CDR1 is SEHNR and CDR2 is FQNEAQ in the germline V gene (reference sequence). The CDR3 length is 14 residues. Trimming cost V 3 bases and J 4 bases, with 12 bases left between them. CDR3 sequence reads: CASSFSSGGTEAFF. CDR3 DNA: TGTGCCAGCAGCTTTAGCTCGGGGGGCACTGAAGCTTTCTTT.

The gene calls are TRBV20-1 and TRBJ1-2, with D uncertain. Germline values: CDR1 DFQATT, CDR2 SNEGSKA (reference sequence). Trimming removed 3 bases at V and 6 bases at J, with 17 bases between. There are 14 residues in the CDR3. CDR3 DNA: TGCAGTGCTAGTAACTCGATACTGATGAATGGCTACACCTTC. Encoded protein: CSASNSILMNGYTF.

This chain uses TRBV12-3 or TRBV12-4 with TRBJ1-5; no definite D call. Trimming removed 1 base at V and 6 bases at J, with 7 bases between. The CDR3 has 13 residues. CDR3 coding DNA: TGTGCCAGCAGTTTAGAGTCGCCTCAGCCCCAGCATTTT. It encodes CASSLESPQPQHF.

This chain joins TRBV10-3 and TRBJ1-3; the match to TRBD1 covers 7 bases. The CDR3 is made up of 14 amino acids. Unmatched junction bases numbered 6, after V lost 6 bases and J lost 4 bases. Germline lookup yields CDR1 ENHRY and CDR2 SYGVKD. The CDR3 protein is CAIRGTDRGNTIYF. The CDR3 nucleotides are TGTGCCATCAGAGGGACAGATCGAGGAAACACCATATATTTT.

This clone has a single count. This sequence joins TRBV7-6 and TRBJ2-4; 13 nucleotides agree with TRBD2. The V gene's germline CDR1 is SGHVS and CDR2 FNYEAQ. The CDR3 length is 16 residues. V was pared by 0 bases and J by 9 bases, with 5 bases of the junction left unmatched. The CDR3 sequence: CASSLALAGGPGIQYF. The CDR3 nucleotides read TGTGCCAGCAGCTTAGCACTAGCGGGAGGGCCGGGCATTCAGTACTTC. Full variable domain (remainder filled in from reference TRBV7-6 and TRBJ2-4): GAGVSQSPRYKVTKRGQDVALRCDPISGHVSLYWYRQALGQGPEFLTYFNYEAQQDKSGLPNDRFSAERPEGSISTLTIQRTEQRDSAMYRCASSLALAGGPGIQYFGAGTRLSVL.

V is TRBV3-1 (or the pseudogene TRBV3-2) and J is TRBJ2-7, with D maybe TRBD2 (6 bases). In germline, CDR1 is LGHDT, CDR2 YNNKEL (reference sequence). The CDR3 consists of 13 residues. Trimming took off 1 base at V and 6 bases at J, with 10 bases between the two ends. The CDR3, as DNA: TGTGCCAGCAGCCAAGGGACGGGAGCCGAGCAGTACTTC. Translation: CASSQGTGAEQYF.